A single sample gave rise to the 24 T cell receptor beta chains below, sequenced in a study of tumor-infiltrating lymphocytes in primary liver carcinoma (dated by TCRdb to 2017 to 2019). Without any cell sorting, total RNA and DNA were extracted together from about 19-30 mg of bulk tissue using the AllPrep DNA/RNA mini kit. The reads were generated on an Illumina HiSeq 2500. A constant-region primer and ProtoScript II reverse transcriptase were used to reverse-transcribe TCRbeta-specific cDNA from around 540 ng total RNA. TCRbeta libraries were built with three nested multiplex PCR rounds, a slightly modified ARM-PCR procedure. Each of the first two PCR rounds ran for around 11 cycles and used multiplex TRBV1-TRBV30 forward primers together with a Cbeta reverse primer. TCRdb applied fastp at Q25 and MiXCR to the public reads, then kept only in-frame beta chains. Rows are unified per CDR3 protein, each entry keeping the most common DNA and genes. The sample data list fewer than 50,000 distinct CDR3 sequences, and approximately 82% of these were observed just once. The ten largest clones take up 38% of the sample.

Sequenced input: tumor-adjacent normal liver tissue. The receptors derive from a woman between 25 and 40 years old with primary liver carcinoma and hepatitis B virus infection.

The chain couples TRBV6-5 to TRBJ2-7; 7 nucleotides match TRBD2. Trimming cost V 2 bases and J 3 bases; bases outside gene matches: 7. The CDR3 sequence is 15 residues long. Germline assignment: CDR1 MNHEY and CDR2 SVGAGI. CDR3 nucleotide sequence: TGTGCCAGCAGTTACGGTGGGGGGGGGGTCTACGAGCAGTACTTC. The encoded protein is CASSYGGGGVYEQYF.

The table lists this clonotype with a few counts. One end of the junction does not line up with germline, which may come from a read error. The gene calls are TRBV6-2 or TRBV6-3 and TRBJ2-7; a possible D gene is TRBD1 (6 bases). Germline V gene sequence: CDR1 MNHEY, CDR2 SVGEGT. The CDR3 spans 15 residues. The CDR3 nucleotides read TGTGCCAGCATTACCCCCCGACAGGCTACATACGTGCAGTACTTC. It specifies CASITPRQATYVQYF.

This clonotype was found once. This chain joins TRBV28 and TRBJ1-4, with D possibly TRBD1 on 6 matching bases. Germline-derived CDR1 and CDR2 are MDHEN and SYDVKM. The CDR3 runs to 20 residues. CDR3 protein: CACSTPPGTLTTDYNEKLFF. CDR3 DNA: TGTGCGTGCAGTACCCCCCCGGGGACACTAACTACCGACTATAATGAAAAACTGTTTTTT.

For this clonotype: The junction shows a germline mismatch at one end, possibly a read error. The chain uses TRBV14 and TRBJ2-1; D might be TRBD2 (6 bases). Germline V gene lookup returns CDR1 SGHDN and CDR2 FVKESK. The CDR3 runs to 16 residues. The CDR3 sequence: CASSQEGSGPSNEQFF. DNA of the CDR3: TGTGCCAGTAGCCAAGAAGGAAGCGGGCCTTCGAATGAGCAGTTCTTC.

Notes on this clonotype: The conserved final phenylalanine or tryptophan is absent from the CDR3, which likely points to a read error. The chain recombines TRBV29-1 with TRBJ2-5; 12 bases align to TRBD1. The CDR3 is 14 amino acids. Germline lookup yields CDR1 SQVTM and CDR2 ANQGSEA. Trimming cost V 8 bases and J 5 bases; bases outside gene matches: 9. The CDR3 coding sequence is TGCAGCTCACTAGGGACAGGGGGCCAGGAGACCCAGTACCTC. As protein: CSSLGTGGQETQYL.

As concerns this clonotype: Because it lacks the conserved phenylalanine or tryptophan at the end, this CDR3 is likely a read error. The chain carries TRBV11-2 and TRBJ2-7; D uncertain. The length of the CDR3 is 11 residues. The germline CDR1 and CDR2 sequences are SGHAT and FQNNGV. In nucleotides, the CDR3 is TGTGCTAGCAGCCCAGCATATGAGCAGTACTTA. This gives the protein CASSPAYEQYL.

This clonotype was seen many times. This rearrangement joins TRBV5-6 to TRBJ2-5; D not resolved. The CDR3 runs 13 residues. V was shortened by 4 bases and J by 5 bases, with 12 bases between the two germline ends. Germline V gives CDR1 SGHDT, CDR2 YYEEEE. The CDR3 region is CASSRTSRETQYF. CDR3 nucleotides: TGTGCCAGCAGCCGGACCAGCCGCGAGACCCAGTACTTC.

Concerning this clonotype itself: No conserved phenylalanine or tryptophan is present at the end of the CDR3, so a read error is the likely explanation. The chain carries TRBV4-3 and TRBJ1-6; D remains ambiguous. CDR1 is LGHNA and CDR2 is YSLEER in the germline V gene. This CDR3 comprises 15 residues. In DNA, the CDR3 is TGCTCCAGCAGCCAAGAGATCTCCTATAATTCACCCCTCCACCTT. It translates to CSSSQEISYNSPLHL.

The chain is built from TRBV12-3 or TRBV12-4 and TRBJ2-5; tentative D call: TRBD2 (6 bases). V dropped 6 bases and J dropped 3 bases, with 17 bases sitting between them. The CDR3 has 15 amino acids. The CDR3 protein is CASSTYPGSKETQYF. For the CDR3, the DNA is TGTGCCAGCAGCACGTACCCCGGGAGTAAAGAGACCCAGTACTTC.

Points on this clonotype: At one end, the junction sequence differs from germline, possibly due to a read error. The chain combines TRBV7-9 with TRBJ2-3; 10 nucleotides align to TRBD1. This CDR3 is 16 amino acids long. CDR1 is SEHNR and CDR2 is FQNEAQ in the germline V gene (reference sequence). The chain's CDR3 is CARSFRDRGYLDTQYF. The CDR3 nucleotides are TGTGCCAGGAGCTTCCGGGACAGGGGATACTTAGATACGCAGTATTTT.

As to this clonotype: An end of the junction does not agree with germline; a read error may underlie this. V usage is TRBV4-3 and J usage is TRBJ2-3; D not resolved. Germline CDR1 and CDR2: LGHNA and YSLEER. CDR3 size: 18 residues. CDR3 sequence: CARSQSVCLGDPDDTQYF. CDR3 coding DNA: TGCGCCAGAAGCCAGTCGGTCTGTCTGGGTGATCCCGATGATACACAGTATTTT.

Worth noting for this clonotype: It may be a read error: a sequence one base away is much more abundant. This rearrangement joins TRBV18 to TRBJ2-3; 7 bases align to TRBD1. This CDR3 contains 13 residues. CDR1 and CDR2 from the germline V gene are KGHSH and LQKENI. The CDR3 sequence is CASSRTGTDTQCF. The CDR3 DNA reads as TGTGCCAGCTCTCGGACAGGCACAGATACGCAGTGTTTT.

This clonotype was seen a handful of times. The rearrangement links TRBV10-3 to TRBJ1-6; D remains unclear. This CDR3 has 15 residues. Germline CDR1 reads ENHRY; CDR2 reads SYGVKD. V dropped 5 bases and J dropped 6 bases, with 14 bases sitting between them. The CDR3, as DNA: TGTGCCATCAGTAAGCGAGGGTCCCTTAATTCACCCCTCCACTTT. Its protein product is CAISKRGSLNSPLHF.

As concerns this clonotype: The junction departs from the called germline gene at one end, perhaps through a read error. The chain combines TRBV12-3 or TRBV12-4 with TRBJ2-3, with D unclear. The CDR3 is 12 residues long. CDR3 nucleotides: TGTGCCGGCAGGACGACCACAGCTACGCATTATTTT. Amino acids: CAGRTTTATHYF.

The chain joins TRBV11-2 to TRBJ2-5, with D maybe TRBD2 (8 bases). Germline V gene data show CDR1 as SGHAT and CDR2 as FQNNGV. This CDR3 has 16 amino acids. V was trimmed by 3 bases and J by 7 bases, leaving 21 bases between them. In DNA, the CDR3 is TGTGCCAGCAGCTTCCGGGAGGGGGCAGGGGAAGGGACCCAGTACTTC. Protein product: CASSFREGAGEGTQYF. The full variable domain, its missing parts supplied by reference TRBV11-2 and TRBJ2-5, is EAGVAQSPRYKIIEKRQSVAFWCNPISGHATLYWYQQILGQGPKLLIQFQNNGVVDDSQLPKDRFSAERLKGVDSTLKIQPAKLEDSAVYLCASSFREGAGEGTQYFGPGTRLLVL.

This chain connects TRBV18 to TRBJ1-4; D gene unclear. This CDR3 spans 11 amino acids. Germline CDR1 and CDR2: KGHSH and LQKENI. Trimming shortened V by 5 bases and J by 6 bases, and 4 bases separated the two germline ends. The chain's CDR3 is CASSRDEKLFF. CDR3 sequence (DNA): TGTGCCAGCTCAAGAGATGAAAAACTGTTTTTT.

This clonotype was counted once. Its ends do not fully match the called genes, so a read error is possible. This chain joins TRBV11-2 and TRBJ2-7; 8 bases are shared with TRBD1. CDR1 is SGHAT, CDR2 FQNNGV, per germline. The CDR3 has 15 amino acids. CDR3 sequence: CASSLDRTGHYEQHF. The CDR3 region has the DNA TGTGCCAGCAGCTTAGACAGGACAGGGCACTACGAGCAGCACTTT.

The chain combines TRBV7-8 with TRBJ2-3; 10 bases are shared with TRBD2. Germline lookup yields CDR1 SGHVS and CDR2 FQNEAQ. CDR3 length: 16 residues. J lost 14 bases, V lost 1 base, and 15 bases had no gene match. CDR3 protein: CASSLGAGGPSDTRYF. CDR3 nucleotides: TGTGCCAGCAGCTTAGGAGCGGGAGGGCCTAGTGATACGAGGTATTTT.

Worth noting for this clonotype: The junction does not match germline at one end; this may be a read error. The J gene is TRBJ2-7, the V gene TRBV13; D gene unclear. The CDR3 is 11 amino acids. Germline loops: CDR1 PRHDT, CDR2 FYEKMQ (reference sequence). The CDR3 reads CACSWEGEQYF. For the CDR3, the DNA is TGTGCCTGCAGCTGGGAAGGCGAGCAGTACTTC.

Of note for this clonotype: Germline and junction disagree at one end, which may indicate a read error. The chain is built from TRBV4-2 and TRBJ2-1, with 8 positions matching TRBD2. The germline V gene encodes CDR1 LGHNA and CDR2 YNFKEQ. The CDR3 covers 17 residues. The CDR3 nucleotides read TGTCCCAGTAGCCAAGGCCCCTTACTAGCGGCGTCGAATGAGCAGTTCTTC. Translating gives CPSSQGPLLAASNEQFF.

This clonotype appeared a single time. A read error is likely, as this CDR3 ends without the conserved phenylalanine or tryptophan. This rearrangement joins TRBV6-6 to TRBJ1-2; TRBD1 might be the D (5 bases). V lost 0 bases and J 6 bases, leaving 14 bases between the germline ends. Germline-derived CDR1 and CDR2 are MNHNY and SVGAGI (reference sequence). CDR3 length: 15 residues. The CDR3 is CASSYSGGDPHGYTL. The CDR3 bases are TGTGCCAGCAGTTACTCGGGTGGGGACCCCCATGGCTACACCTTA.

This clonotype was seen only once. One junction end does not reproduce the germline sequence, and a read error may be involved. This chain uses TRBV6-6 with TRBJ1-1, with 8 bases that match TRBD1. The CDR3 is made up of 14 amino acids. Per the germline V gene, CDR1 is MNHNY and CDR2 is SVGAGI (reference sequence). CDR3 DNA sequence: TGTGCCAACAGTATACAGGGGGTGAGCACTGAAGCTTTCTTT. Encoded protein: CANSIQGVSTEAFF.

The CDR3 DNA reads TGTGCCAGCGGCCTGGGACTAGCGATCTACGAGCAGTACTTC. Translation gives CASGLGLAIYEQYF. The chain links TRBV14 to TRBJ2-7; 10 bases match TRBD2. V shed 8 bases and J 3 bases; nucleotides not matched to a gene: 7. The V gene's germline CDR1 is SGHDN and CDR2 FVKESK. This CDR3 is 14 amino acids long. Full variable domain (rest looked up from reference TRBV14 and TRBJ2-7): EAGVTQFPSHSVIEKGQTVTLRCDPISGHDNLYWYRRVMGKEIKFLLHFVKESKQDESGMPNNRFLAERTGGTYSTLKVQPAELEDSGVYFCASGLGLAIYEQYFGPGTRLTVT.

As for this clonotype: Relative to the germline gene, one junction end is altered; a read error may explain this. The chain has TRBV11-1 and TRBJ2-7; D is possibly TRBD2 (5 bases). The CDR3 length is 14 residues. Germline lookup yields CDR1 SGHAT and CDR2 FQDESV (reference sequence). This CDR3 reads CAGSLATTSYELYF. CDR3 nucleotide sequence: TGTGCCGGCAGCTTAGCGACGACCTCCTACGAGCTGTACTTC.